This T cell receptor beta chain was identified in a study of blood T cell repertoires in COVID-19. At the level of the study: T cells, B-cell-depleted T cells, or PBMCs provided the cDNA or gDNA that served as material.

The CDR3 extends over 16 amino acids. Germline V gene sequence: CDR1 MNHNS, CDR2 SASEGT. With 4 bases clipped from V and 3 bases from J, the junction kept 10 bases outside the gene matches. In the original analysis: Amplifying reference gene primers gave estimates of nucleated cell counts. The table came from immunoSEQ multiplex PCR; TCRdb's copy has only in-frame clones and leaves some out. V, J and clone size reflect that table, while D and trimming were determined from the DNA. The sample holds about 190,000 clones; around 85% are singletons and the top ten take around 1.2%. Sample: peripheral blood. This sequence was found in a young man with acute or convalescent COVID-19. The V call is TRBV6-1, the J call TRBJ2-7, with 9 positions matching TRBD1. Here the CDR3 reads CASSATGTGRIYEQYF. The CDR3 DNA reads TGTGCCAGCAGTGCCACCGGGACAGGGAGAATCTACGAGCAGTACTTC.